This entry lists 30 T cell receptor beta chains sequenced from one sample in a study of response to subunit inactivated influenza vaccine. One entry per CDR3 protein, called by TCRdb with MiXCR from the RT-PCR reads. The sample records some 500,000 distinct CDR3 sequences, 10% to 15% being singletons. Sequenced material: PBMCs from blood, taken 40 to 50 days after vaccination. The receptors were gathered from a man aged 50-60 years who received an inactivated influenza vaccine.

CDR3: CSARLTGSTEAFF. CDR3 nucleotide sequence: TGCAGTGCTAGATTGACAGGATCGACGGAAGCTTTCTTT. The chain uses TRBV20-1 and TRBJ1-1; tentatively, D is TRBD1 (6 bases). This CDR3 contains 13 residues. The germline gives CDR1 DFQATT, CDR2 SNEGSKA (reference sequence). Trimming removed 2 bases from V and 8 bases from J, with 15 bases in between.

In this sample, this clonotype turned up a few times. CDR3 in DNA: TGTGCCAGCAGCTTAGCGCGACTAGCGGATGGCTACGAGCAGTACTTC. Residues: CASSLARLADGYEQYF. The chain couples TRBV7-2 to TRBJ2-7; 9 bases line up with TRBD2. CDR1 is SGHTA and CDR2 is FQGNSA in the germline V gene. Trimming took 0 bases from V and 3 from J; bases not matched to a gene: 6. The length of the CDR3 is 16 residues.

The rearrangement links TRBV6-1 to TRBJ2-1; D is uncertain. This CDR3 comprises 15 residues. Germline V lookup: CDR1 MNHNS, CDR2 SASEGT. V was pared by 5 bases and J by 7 bases, with 18 bases between. CDR3 in amino acids: CASSLLPPIRNEQFF. The CDR3 bases are TGTGCCAGCAGTCTCCTCCCACCCATAAGAAATGAGCAGTTCTTC.

This clonotype was seen only a few times. This chain uses TRBV7-2 with TRBJ2-7; TRBD2 is a possible D gene (6 bases). This CDR3 has 16 amino acids. The V and J ends lost 2 bases and 7 bases respectively, with 21 bases between them. In germline, CDR1 is SGHTA, CDR2 FQGNSA. Here the CDR3 reads CASSLNTERAPREQYF. The CDR3 nucleotides are TGTGCCAGCAGCTTAAATACGGAGCGGGCCCCTAGGGAGCAGTACTTC.

This clonotype was recorded at least ten times. This chain links TRBV7-8 with TRBJ1-1; 9 bases are a match to TRBD1. V trimming: 2 bases; J trimming: 4 bases; junction bases outside the gene matches: 2. Germline V gene lookup returns CDR1 SGHVS and CDR2 FQNEAQ. The CDR3 totals 14 residues. The CDR3 reads CASSLLDRGTEAFF. CDR3 coding DNA: TGTGCCAGCAGCTTACTGGACAGGGGCACTGAAGCTTTCTTT.

This clonotype was observed a few times. The chain is built from TRBV4-2 and TRBJ2-4; TRBD2 matches 16 bases. The length of the CDR3 is 20 residues. After removal of 4 bases from V and 2 bases from J, the junction contained 11 bases not matched to a gene. The germline CDR1 and CDR2 sequences are LGHNA and YNFKEQ. The CDR3 coding sequence is TGTGCCAGCAGCCGCAGACCGGGACTAGCGGGAGGGGACACCAAAAACATTCAGTACTTC. Its protein is CASSRRPGLAGGDTKNIQYF.

V gene TRBV12-3 or TRBV12-4 combines with J gene TRBJ2-1, with D uncertain. CDR3 length equals 11 residues. V was shortened by 8 bases and J by 4 bases, with 6 bases between the two germline ends. The CDR3 DNA follows: TGTGCCAGCCGATGGTACAATGAGCAGTTCTTC. Translating gives CASRWYNEQFF.

This chain uses TRBV18 with TRBJ2-1; 13 positions agree with TRBD2. The J segment lost 6 bases and the V segment lost 4 bases, leaving 6 bases of the junction unmatched. The CDR3 loop spans 16 amino acids. CDR1 is KGHSH, CDR2 LQKENI, per germline. CDR3: CASSQFGLAGVNEQFF. The CDR3 DNA reads TGTGCCAGCTCACAGTTTGGACTAGCGGGAGTCAATGAGCAGTTCTTC.

This clonotype was counted ten times or more. This chain connects TRBV7-3 to TRBJ2-3; D call uncertain. The germline V and J ends were trimmed by 1 base and 6 bases, with 8 bases remaining between them. Germline loops: CDR1 SGHTA, CDR2 FQGTGA. The CDR3 runs to 13 residues. The CDR3 sequence is CASSLSRSDTQYF. The CDR3 DNA is TGTGCCAGCAGCTTAAGCAGGTCGGATACGCAGTATTTT.

This clonotype has only a few counts. The V and J genes are TRBV12-3 or TRBV12-4 and TRBJ2-5; D call uncertain. The V end was cut by 5 bases, the J end by 5 bases, with 15 bases between. The length of the CDR3 is 14 residues. The CDR3 loop is CASSPPVVPETQYF. The CDR3 nucleotides are TGTGCCAGCAGTCCCCCGGTTGTCCCCGAGACCCAGTACTTC.

This clonotype was detected only a few times. V and J are TRBV4-2 and TRBJ2-5; tentative D call: TRBD2 (5 bases). Germline CDR1 reads LGHNA; CDR2 reads YNFKEQ. Trimming removed 0 bases at V and 4 bases at J, with 9 bases between. The CDR3 is 14 amino acids. CDR3 protein: CASSQEFAGETQYF. CDR3 bases: TGTGCCAGCAGCCAAGAATTTGCGGGAGAGACCCAGTACTTC.

The CDR3 DNA follows: TGTGCCAGCCGAAGTCGGGGGATGAACACTGAAGCTTTCTTT. Its translation is CASRSRGMNTEAFF. The chain carries TRBV3-1 and TRBJ1-1; possible D gene TRBD1, 5 bases. Trimming shortened V by 8 bases and J by 0 bases, and 13 bases separated the two germline ends. CDR1 and CDR2 (germline): LGHDT, YNNKEL (reference sequence). The length of the CDR3 is 14 residues.

This clonotype was detected a few times. CDR3 nucleotide sequence: TGTGCCAGCAGCCAAGTGCGGGGGAACTATGGCTACACCTTC. Residues: CASSQVRGNYGYTF. The rearrangement uses TRBV4-2 and TRBJ1-2, with D possibly matching TRBD1 (5 bases). Trimming removed 1 base from V and 2 bases from J, with 8 bases in between. CDR1 and CDR2 from the germline V gene are LGHNA and YNFKEQ. CDR3 length: 14 residues.

This clonotype was detected ten times or more. The chain carries TRBV4-1 and TRBJ1-5; 7 positions match TRBD1. The germline V gene has CDR1 MGHRA and CDR2 YSYEKL. V lost 0 bases, J lost 0 bases, and 2 bases stayed unmatched. This CDR3 region has 16 residues. CDR3 DNA: TGCGCCAGCAGCCAAGAGTGGGACAGTAGCAATCAGCCCCAGCATTTT. Translating it yields CASSQEWDSSNQPQHF.

On this clonotype: A much larger clonotype is one base distant, so this may be a read error. The genes are TRBV4-2 and TRBJ2-3; tentative D call: TRBD2 (5 bases). This CDR3 comprises 15 residues. Deletions cut 2 bases from V and 0 bases from J, with 9 bases between. Germline CDR1 is LGHNA and CDR2 is YNFKEQ. The CDR3 region is CASSQFRLSTDTQYF. CDR3 DNA sequence: TGTGCCAGCAGCCAATTCAGACTAAGCACAGATACGCAGTATTTT.

V is TRBV4-2 and J is TRBJ2-3; weak D call: TRBD2 (5 bases). V was trimmed by 1 base and J by 0 bases, leaving 17 bases between them. CDR1 and CDR2 from the germline V gene are LGHNA and YNFKEQ. This CDR3 region has 18 residues. The CDR3 loop is CASSQGSGAFPSTDTQYF. CDR3 nucleotides: TGTGCCAGCAGCCAAGGGAGCGGAGCCTTTCCTAGCACAGATACGCAGTATTTT.

The J gene is TRBJ1-2, the V gene TRBV16; no reliable D call. The V gene's germline CDR1 is KGHSY and CDR2 FQNENV. Trimming removed 0 bases at V and 4 bases at J, with 15 bases between. CDR3 length equals 16 residues. The CDR3 bases are TGTGCCAGCAGCCAATCCCGTTTAGCAGGAAGCTATGGCTACACCTTC. This gives the protein CASSQSRLAGSYGYTF.

V is TRBV4-1 and J is TRBJ2-1, with 8 bases matching TRBD1. V gave up 3 bases and J gave up 8 bases; unmatched junction bases: 15. The CDR3 covers 17 residues. The germline V gene has CDR1 MGHRA and CDR2 YSYEKL. Here the CDR3 DNA reads TGCGCCAGCAGCCATCCCCCCGGGTCGGACAGGGTCTATGAGCAGTTCTTC. This gives the protein CASSHPPGSDRVYEQFF.

In its sample, this clonotype was seen a few times. The chain recombines TRBV5-5 with TRBJ2-3, with TRBD1 as a possible D gene (6 bases). Trimming removed 1 base at V and 5 bases at J, with 20 bases between. The germline CDR1 and CDR2 sequences are SGHKS and YYEKEE (reference sequence). The CDR3 has 17 residues. CDR3 sequence: CASSLQATGYSGDTQYF. The CDR3 DNA sequence: TGTGCCAGCAGCTTGCAGGCTACAGGGTACTCGGGAGATACGCAGTATTTT.

This clonotype was counted at least ten times. The CDR3 nucleotides read TGTGCCAGCAGTTTGAAGAGGGGTGGCGAGCAGTACTTC. Residues: CASSLKRGGEQYF. The rearrangement links TRBV12-3 or TRBV12-4 to TRBJ2-7; either TRBD1 or TRBD2 may fit D (5 bases each). The CDR3 is made up of 13 amino acids. Trimming left V 3 bases short and J 6 bases short, with 12 bases between.

The genes are TRBV6-2 or TRBV6-3 and TRBJ2-5, with D maybe TRBD1 (6 bases). The germline V and J ends were trimmed by 2 bases and 5 bases, with 9 bases remaining between them. Germline CDR1 and CDR2: MNHEY and SVGEGT. The CDR3 contains 13 residues. The CDR3 reads CASSYQGTETQYF. CDR3 in DNA: TGTGCCAGCAGTTACCAGGGGACGGAGACCCAGTACTTC.

This clonotype has more than one count but fewer than ten. The V call is TRBV5-1, the J call TRBJ2-7; D not resolved. The CDR3 consists of 13 residues. The germline V gene has CDR1 SGHRS and CDR2 YFSETQ. V shed 4 bases and J shed 5 bases, with 13 bases lying between them. The CDR3 protein is CASSPSNSDEQYF. The CDR3 DNA is TGCGCCAGCAGCCCTTCCAACAGTGACGAGCAGTACTTC. The full variable domain, with the rest looked up from reference TRBV5-1 and TRBJ2-7, is KAGVTQTPRYLIKTRGQQVTLSCSPISGHRSVSWYQQTPGQGLQFLFEYFSETQRNKGNFPGRFSGRQFSNSRSEMNVSTLELGDSALYLCASSPSNSDEQYFGPGTRLTVT.

This clonotype occurred a few times. The rearrangement joins TRBV15 to TRBJ2-2; D unresolved. CDR3 size: 14 residues. V lost 0 bases, J lost 4 bases, and 6 bases lay in between. CDR1 is LNHNV and CDR2 is YYDKDF in the germline V gene (reference sequence). The CDR3 sequence is CATSREGFTGELFF. The DNA for the CDR3 is TGTGCCACCAGCAGAGAAGGGTTCACCGGGGAGCTGTTTTTT.

This clonotype was counted a few times. The rearrangement joins TRBV5-1 to TRBJ2-1; D ambiguous. In germline, CDR1 is SGHRS, CDR2 YFSETQ. Trimming took off 3 bases at V and 3 bases at J, with 13 bases between the two ends. The CDR3 loop spans 15 amino acids. CDR3 sequence reads: CASSSIPSNYNEQFF. Written as DNA, the CDR3 is TGCGCCAGCAGCTCCATACCCTCCAACTACAATGAGCAGTTCTTC.

This clonotype has more than one count but fewer than ten. The rearrangement uses TRBV5-1 and TRBJ2-7; the match to TRBD1 covers 9 bases. After removal of 4 bases from V and 5 bases from J, the junction contained 4 bases not matched to a gene. The CDR3 spans 13 residues. Germline V gene sequence: CDR1 SGHRS, CDR2 YFSETQ. CDR3 sequence reads: CASSHRGPDEQYF. The CDR3 nucleotides read TGCGCCAGCAGCCACAGGGGGCCGGACGAGCAGTACTTC.

Only a few counts were recorded for this clonotype. The V and J genes are TRBV10-3 and TRBJ1-5; D call uncertain. V lost 0 bases and J 4 bases, leaving 13 bases between the germline ends. Germline CDR1 reads ENHRY; CDR2 reads SYGVKD. The CDR3 is 16 residues long. In DNA, the CDR3 is TGTGCCATCAGTGAGTCACGGCAGGAGTCTAATCAGCCCCAGCATTTT. Translating it yields CAISESRQESNQPQHF.

With regard to this clonotype: A much larger clone is a single base away; this may be a read error. The rearrangement joins TRBV12-3 or TRBV12-4 to TRBJ2-1; 7 positions agree with TRBD1. V lost 2 bases to trimming and J lost 3 bases; unmatched junction nucleotides: 4. The CDR3 extends over 15 amino acids. The CDR3 DNA follows: TGTGCCAGCAGTTTACTGGGACAGCGCTACAATGAGCAGTTCTTC. Translating gives CASSLLGQRYNEQFF.

This clonotype was seen ten or more times. The chain links TRBV5-6 to TRBJ1-2; D remains ambiguous. The germline V gene has CDR1 SGHDT and CDR2 YYEEEE. CDR3 length: 12 residues. Deletions cut 6 bases from V and 7 bases from J, with 13 bases between. The CDR3 region has the DNA TGTGCCAGCACCTCCGCCCTGGGTGGCTACACCTTC. Amino acids: CASTSALGGYTF.

In its sample, this clonotype was seen many times. The rearrangement uses TRBV28 and TRBJ2-1, with unresolved D. The CDR3 contains 13 residues. V lost 6 bases, J lost 0 bases, and 6 bases lay in between. From germline, CDR1 is MDHEN and CDR2 SYDVKM. The chain's CDR3 is CASSPRSYNEQFF. The DNA of the CDR3 is TGTGCCAGCAGCCCCCGCTCCTACAATGAGCAGTTCTTC.

This clonotype was recorded a few times. The chain links TRBV7-2 to TRBJ2-1; D is unclear. Trimming removed 3 bases at V and 0 bases at J, with 12 bases between. The CDR3 spans 16 residues. The V gene's germline CDR1 is SGHTA and CDR2 FQGNSA. CDR3 nucleotide sequence: TGTGCCAGCAGCTTGCCAGGCAAAAGCTCCTACAATGAGCAGTTCTTC. This codes for CASSLPGKSSYNEQFF.